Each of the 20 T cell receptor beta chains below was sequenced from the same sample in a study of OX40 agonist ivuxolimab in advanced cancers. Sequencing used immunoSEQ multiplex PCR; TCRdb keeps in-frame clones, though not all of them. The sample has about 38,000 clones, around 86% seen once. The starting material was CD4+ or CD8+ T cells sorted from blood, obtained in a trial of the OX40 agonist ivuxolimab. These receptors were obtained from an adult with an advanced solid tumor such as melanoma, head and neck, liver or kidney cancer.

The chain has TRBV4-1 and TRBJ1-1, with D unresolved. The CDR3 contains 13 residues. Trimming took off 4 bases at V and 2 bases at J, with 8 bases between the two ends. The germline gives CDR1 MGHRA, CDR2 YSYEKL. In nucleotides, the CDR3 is TGCGCCAGCAGCCCCCAGCCTAACACTGAAGCTTTCTTT. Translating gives CASSPQPNTEAFF.

DNA for the CDR3: TGTGCCAGCAGCTTAGTTACAGATACGCAGTATTTT. Its protein product is CASSLVTDTQYF. V usage is TRBV11-2 and J usage is TRBJ2-3; D not resolved. The length of the CDR3 is 12 residues. Per germline, CDR1 SGHAT and CDR2 FQNNGV. The V gene lost 1 base and the J gene lost 3 bases, with 2 bases spanning the gap.

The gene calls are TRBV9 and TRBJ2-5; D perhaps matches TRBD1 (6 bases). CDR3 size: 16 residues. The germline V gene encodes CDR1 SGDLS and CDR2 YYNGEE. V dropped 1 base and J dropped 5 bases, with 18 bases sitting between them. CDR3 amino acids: CASSVSDRGGRETQYF. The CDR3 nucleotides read TGTGCCAGCAGCGTATCGGATCGAGGGGGAAGGGAGACCCAGTACTTC.

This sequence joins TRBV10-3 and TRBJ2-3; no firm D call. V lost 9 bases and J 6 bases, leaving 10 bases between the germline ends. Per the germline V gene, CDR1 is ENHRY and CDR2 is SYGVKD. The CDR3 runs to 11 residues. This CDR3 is CAILENDTQYF. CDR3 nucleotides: TGTGCCATTCTAGAAAACGATACGCAGTATTTT.

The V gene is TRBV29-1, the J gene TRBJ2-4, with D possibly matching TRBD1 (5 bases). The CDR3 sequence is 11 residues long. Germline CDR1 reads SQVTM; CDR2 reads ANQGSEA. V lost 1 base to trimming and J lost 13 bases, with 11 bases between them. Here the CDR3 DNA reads TGCAGCGTTGAAGGGGCAAGGGGACAGTACTTC. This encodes CSVEGARGQYF.

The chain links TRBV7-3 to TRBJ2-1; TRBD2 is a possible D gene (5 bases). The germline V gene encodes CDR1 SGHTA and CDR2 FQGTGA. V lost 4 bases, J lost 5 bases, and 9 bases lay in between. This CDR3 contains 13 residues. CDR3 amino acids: CASSSTRNNEQFF. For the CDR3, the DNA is TGTGCCAGCAGCTCTACTAGGAACAATGAGCAGTTCTTC.

CDR3 coding DNA: TGTGCCAGCAGTGAATCACTGGGGTCCAACGAGCAGTACTTC. Residues: CASSESLGSNEQYF. The chain combines TRBV25-1 with TRBJ2-7; no reliable D call. The CDR3 spans 14 residues. Germline loops: CDR1 MGHDK, CDR2 SYGVNS. V was clipped by 1 base and J by 5 bases, with 12 bases between them.

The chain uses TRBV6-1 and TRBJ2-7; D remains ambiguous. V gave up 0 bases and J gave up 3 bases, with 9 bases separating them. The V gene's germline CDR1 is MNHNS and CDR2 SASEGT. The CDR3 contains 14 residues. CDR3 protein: CASSEANSLYEQYF. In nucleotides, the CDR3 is TGTGCCAGCAGTGAAGCGAACAGCCTCTACGAGCAGTACTTC.

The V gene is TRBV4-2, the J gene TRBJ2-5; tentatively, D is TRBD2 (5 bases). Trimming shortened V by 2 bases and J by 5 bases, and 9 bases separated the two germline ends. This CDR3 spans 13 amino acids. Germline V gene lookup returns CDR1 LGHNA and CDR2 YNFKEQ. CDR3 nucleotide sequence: TGTGCCAGCAGCCAACATAGAGGGGAGACCCAGTACTTC. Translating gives CASSQHRGETQYF.

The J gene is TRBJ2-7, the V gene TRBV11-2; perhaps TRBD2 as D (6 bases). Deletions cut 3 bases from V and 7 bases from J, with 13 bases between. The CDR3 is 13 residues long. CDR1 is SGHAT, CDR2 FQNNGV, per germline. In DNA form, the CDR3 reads TGTGCCAGCAGCTTTTCTTTGGAGGGAGAGCAGTACTTC. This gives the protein CASSFSLEGEQYF.

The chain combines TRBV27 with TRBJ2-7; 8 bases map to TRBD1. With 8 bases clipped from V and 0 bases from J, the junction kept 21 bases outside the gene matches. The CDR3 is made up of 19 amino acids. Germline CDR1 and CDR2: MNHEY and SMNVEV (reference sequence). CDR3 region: CASCYPGQVPILSSYEQYF. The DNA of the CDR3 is TGTGCCAGCTGCTACCCGGGACAGGTTCCCATTCTAAGCTCCTACGAGCAGTACTTC.

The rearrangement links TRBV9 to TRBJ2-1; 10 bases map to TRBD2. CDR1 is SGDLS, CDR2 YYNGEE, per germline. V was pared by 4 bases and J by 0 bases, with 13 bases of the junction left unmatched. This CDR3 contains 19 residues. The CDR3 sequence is CASSPRGSGRPGSYNEQFF. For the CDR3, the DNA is TGTGCCAGCAGCCCGAGGGGTAGCGGGAGGCCGGGCTCCTACAATGAGCAGTTCTTC.

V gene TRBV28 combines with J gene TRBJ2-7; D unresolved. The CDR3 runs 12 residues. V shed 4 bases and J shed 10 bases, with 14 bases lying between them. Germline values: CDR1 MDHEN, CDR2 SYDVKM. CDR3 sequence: CASSSNPKAQYF. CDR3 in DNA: TGTGCCAGCAGTTCAAATCCGAAGGCCCAGTACTTC.

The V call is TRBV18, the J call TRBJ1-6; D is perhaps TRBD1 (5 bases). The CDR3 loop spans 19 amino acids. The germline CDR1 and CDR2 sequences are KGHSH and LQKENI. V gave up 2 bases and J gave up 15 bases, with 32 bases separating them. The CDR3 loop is CASSPFKGLSPSGGYLLHF. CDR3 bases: TGTGCCAGCTCACCATTTAAGGGCCTTTCCCCTAGCGGGGGGTATCTCCTCCACTTT.

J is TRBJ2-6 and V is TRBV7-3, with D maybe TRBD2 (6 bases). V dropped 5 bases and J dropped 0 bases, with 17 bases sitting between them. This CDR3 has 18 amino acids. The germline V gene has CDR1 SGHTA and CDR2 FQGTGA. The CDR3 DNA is TGTGCCAGCAGCAAAGGTCTGGCGGGAAGCTCTGGGGCCAACGTCCTGACTTTC. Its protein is CASSKGLAGSSGANVLTF.

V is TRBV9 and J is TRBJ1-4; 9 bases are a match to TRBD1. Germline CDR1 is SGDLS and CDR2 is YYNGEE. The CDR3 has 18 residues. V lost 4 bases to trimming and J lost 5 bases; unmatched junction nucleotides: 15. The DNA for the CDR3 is TGTGCCAGCAGCACTAGGTCAATCCCGGGACAGGGAAATGAAAAACTGTTTTTT. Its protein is CASSTRSIPGQGNEKLFF.

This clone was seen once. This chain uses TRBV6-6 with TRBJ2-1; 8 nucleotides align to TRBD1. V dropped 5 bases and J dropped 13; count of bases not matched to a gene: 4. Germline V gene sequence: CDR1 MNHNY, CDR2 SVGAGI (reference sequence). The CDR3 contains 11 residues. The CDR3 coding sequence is TGTGCCAGCAGTCTTGGACAGGGACAGTTCTTC. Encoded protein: CASSLGQGQFF.

Written as DNA, the CDR3 is TGTGCCAGCAGCTTGGGGCCGGGGGCCTCCTACGAGCAGTACTTC. It specifies CASSLGPGASYEQYF. The gene calls are TRBV13 and TRBJ2-7; either TRBD1 or TRBD2 may fit D (6 bases each). V shed 3 bases and J shed 0 bases, with 12 bases lying between them. The CDR3 sequence is 15 residues long. Germline CDR1 is PRHDT and CDR2 is FYEKMQ (reference sequence).

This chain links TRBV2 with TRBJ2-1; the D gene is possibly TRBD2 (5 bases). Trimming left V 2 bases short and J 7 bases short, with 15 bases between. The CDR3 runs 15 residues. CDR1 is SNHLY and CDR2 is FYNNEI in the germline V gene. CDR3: CASSEWLAPRNEQFF. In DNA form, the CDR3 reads TGTGCCAGCAGTGAATGGCTAGCCCCTCGAAATGAGCAGTTCTTC.

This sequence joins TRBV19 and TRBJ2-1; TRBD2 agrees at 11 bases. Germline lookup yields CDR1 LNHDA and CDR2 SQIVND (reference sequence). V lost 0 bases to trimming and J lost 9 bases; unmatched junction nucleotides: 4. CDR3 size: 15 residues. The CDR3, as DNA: TGTGCCAGTAGTATAGATAGCGGGAGGGCTGTTGAGCAGTTCTTC. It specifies CASSIDSGRAVEQFF.